Sequencing of this TCR beta chain was carried out in a study of blood T cell repertoires in COVID-19. With V trimmed by 5 bases and J by 7 bases, 7 bases remained unmatched. This CDR3 comprises 14 residues. CDR1 is MNHEY, CDR2 SVGAGI, per germline. Authors' methods: By means of reference gene primer amplification, nucleated cell counts were estimated. This table comes from immunoSEQ multiplex PCR, and its TCRdb copy is limited to in-frame clones, with some not included. The V and J calls and clone size come from that table; D and trimming were worked out from the DNA. The table lists 100,000 to 150,000 clones, roughly 88% of them singletons.

This TCR was recovered from a man over 45 with acute or convalescent COVID-19. The V and J genes are TRBV6-5 and TRBJ2-7, with 11 bases fitting TRBD2. Sequencing was performed on peripheral blood. The CDR3 DNA is TGTGCCAGCAGTCAACTAGCGGGAGCTTTTGAGCAGTACTTC. As protein: CASSQLAGAFEQYF.